Below, 32 T cell receptor beta chains from the same sample are listed, as sequenced in a study of CD4 T cells in relation to SARS-CoV-2 and coronaviruses. Assay: immunoSEQ multiplex PCR; the TCRdb copy retains only in-frame clones and omits some. Among approximately 50,000 clones listed, 92% were seen once. Sequences were obtained from naive CD4+ T cells from PBMCs. Sample subset: naive CD4+ T cells isolated by negative enrichment. Receptor source: an adult with COVID-19.

This rearrangement joins TRBV18 to TRBJ1-1; no firm D call. CDR3 size: 14 residues. Germline-derived CDR1 and CDR2 are KGHSH and LQKENI. V lost 1 base to trimming and J lost 0 bases, with 6 bases between them. The CDR3 DNA reads TGTGCCAGCTCACCACAGAACCTGAACACTGAAGCTTTCTTT. Protein: CASSPQNLNTEAFF.

This clone has a single count. V and J are TRBV3-1 (or the pseudogene TRBV3-2) and TRBJ2-1; the D call may be TRBD1 or TRBD2 (5 bases each). From germline, CDR1 is LGHDT and CDR2 YNNKEL (reference sequence). The CDR3 sequence is 15 residues long. The V end lost 4 bases, the J end lost 0 bases, and 10 bases lay between the germline ends. The CDR3 loop reads CASSPGTSSYNEQFF. The CDR3 region has the DNA TGTGCCAGCAGCCCAGGGACCTCCTCCTACAATGAGCAGTTCTTC.

This chain connects TRBV3-1 (or the pseudogene TRBV3-2) to TRBJ2-7; unclear D gene. This CDR3 has 13 residues. Trimming took off 5 bases at V and 4 bases at J, with 12 bases between the two ends. CDR1 and CDR2 from the germline V gene are LGHDT and YNNKEL (reference sequence). CDR3 in amino acids: CASSSVRSYEQYF. DNA of the CDR3: TGTGCCAGCAGCTCAGTCCGAAGTTACGAGCAGTACTTC.

The sample holds one count of this clone. This chain uses TRBV4-1 with TRBJ2-7; either TRBD1 or TRBD2 may supply D (5 bases each). Trimming removed 1 base from V and 0 bases from J, with 28 bases in between. Germline V gene sequence: CDR1 MGHRA, CDR2 YSYEKL. CDR3 size: 21 residues. The CDR3 sequence: CASSQAHPGRTLQKTSYEQYF. The DNA for the CDR3 is TGCGCCAGCAGCCAAGCACATCCGGGGCGGACGCTCCAAAAAACCTCCTACGAGCAGTACTTC.

The genes are TRBV24-1 and TRBJ2-5; D unresolved. V was cut by 0 bases and J by 6 bases, with 1 base left in between. The germline V gene encodes CDR1 KGHDR and CDR2 SFDVKD. The CDR3 sequence is 11 residues long. In DNA form, the CDR3 reads TGTGCCACCAGTGATTTGCAGACCCAGTACTTC. This sequence encodes CATSDLQTQYF.

This chain joins TRBV10-1 and TRBJ2-3; unclear D gene. Germline V CDR1 and CDR2: WNHNN, SYGVQD (reference sequence). The CDR3 loop spans 12 amino acids. V was clipped by 4 bases and J by 0 bases, with 2 bases between them. The CDR3 coding sequence is TGCGCCAGCAGTGCGAGCACAGATACGCAGTATTTT. Protein: CASSASTDTQYF.

V is TRBV6-6 and J is TRBJ2-5, with 10 bases lining up with TRBD2. CDR1 is MNHNY and CDR2 is SVGAGI in the germline V gene (reference sequence). The CDR3 is made up of 16 amino acids. Unmatched junction bases numbered 7, after V lost 4 bases and J lost 2 bases. CDR3 sequence (DNA): TGTGCCAGCAGTTCCCTAGCGGGAGTGTATCAAGAGACCCAGTACTTC. Its protein product is CASSSLAGVYQETQYF.

This chain links TRBV9 with TRBJ2-3; no reliable D call. The CDR3 loop spans 13 amino acids. Germline CDR1 reads SGDLS; CDR2 reads YYNGEE. Trimming removed 3 bases from V and 5 bases from J, with 10 bases in between. DNA of the CDR3: TGTGCCAGCAGCGGCAGCCTCGGAGATACGCAGTATTTT. This gives the protein CASSGSLGDTQYF. The full variable domain, rest sourced from reference TRBV9 and TRBJ2-3, is DSGVTQTPKHLITATGQRVTLRCSPRSGDLSVYWYQQSLDQGLQFLIQYYNGEERAKGNILERFSAQQFPDLHSELNLSSLELGDSALYFCASSGSLGDTQYFGPGTRLTVL.

CDR3 DNA: TGTGCCAGCAGCGAGGGGGACTTGGCTTTCTTT. Its protein product is CASSEGDLAFF. V gene TRBV11-2 combines with J gene TRBJ1-1; perhaps TRBD1 as D (6 bases). Trimming took off 5 bases at V and 11 bases at J, with 12 bases between the two ends. The CDR3 runs to 11 residues. Germline V gives CDR1 SGHAT, CDR2 FQNNGV.

The V call is TRBV24-1, the J call TRBJ2-2, with a weak D call TRBD1 (6 bases). Trimming took 4 bases from V and 1 from J, leaving 9 bases between them. The germline gives CDR1 KGHDR, CDR2 SFDVKD. This CDR3 region has 15 residues. The CDR3 loop reads CATSDGTLNTGELFF. DNA of the CDR3: TGTGCCACCAGTGACGGGACATTGAACACCGGGGAGCTGTTTTTT.

The chain recombines TRBV7-9 with TRBJ1-1, with 7 positions matching TRBD1. Germline CDR1 is SEHNR and CDR2 is FQNEAQ (reference sequence). CDR3 length: 16 residues. Unmatched junction bases numbered 11, after V lost 6 bases and J lost 1 base. The CDR3 DNA is TGTGCCAGCAGACAGAGGGGGCGCGTGCGGAACACTGAAGCTTTCTTT. This translates into CASRQRGRVRNTEAFF.

This chain links TRBV28 with TRBJ1-2; no clear D. V was trimmed by 6 bases and J by 3 bases, leaving 11 bases between them. Germline V gene data show CDR1 as MDHEN and CDR2 as SYDVKM. The CDR3 is 13 residues long. The CDR3 protein is CASRQGSDYGYTF. In nucleotides, the CDR3 is TGTGCCAGCAGGCAAGGGAGTGACTATGGCTACACCTTC.

The chain uses TRBV30 and TRBJ2-2; D gene ambiguous. V lost 0 bases and J 5 bases, leaving 10 bases between the germline ends. This CDR3 comprises 14 residues. The germline V gene encodes CDR1 GTSNPN and CDR2 SVGIG (reference sequence). CDR3 in amino acids: CAWSVRLRTGELFF. CDR3 nucleotide sequence: TGTGCCTGGAGTGTGAGACTTCGGACCGGGGAGCTGTTTTTT.

This clone was recorded only once. This chain uses TRBV9 with TRBJ2-2; 10 bases map to TRBD2. The CDR3 loop spans 14 amino acids. Germline loops: CDR1 SGDLS, CDR2 YYNGEE. Germline trimming cut 2 bases from V and 7 bases from J; bases unmatched to any gene: 2. The CDR3 spells CASSVTSGLGELFF. In DNA form, the CDR3 reads TGTGCCAGCAGCGTGACTAGCGGGCTCGGGGAGCTGTTTTTT.

The chain has TRBV28 and TRBJ1-5; a possible D gene is TRBD1 (5 bases). Germline CDR1 reads MDHEN; CDR2 reads SYDVKM. This CDR3 contains 15 residues. Trimming cost V 5 bases and J 5 bases, with 16 bases left between them. The CDR3 DNA follows: TGTGCCAGCAGTCCGAGGGCCCTCAGGGATCAGCCCCAGCATTTT. Translating it yields CASSPRALRDQPQHF.

The chain couples TRBV5-1 to TRBJ2-3; D perhaps matches TRBD2 (5 bases). V was trimmed by 0 bases and J by 4 bases, leaving 9 bases between them. CDR1 SGHRS and CDR2 YFSETQ come from the germline V gene. The CDR3 extends over 14 amino acids. CDR3: CASSLGTRADTQYF. The CDR3 DNA reads as TGCGCCAGCAGCTTGGGTACTAGGGCAGATACGCAGTATTTT.

This clone is a singleton in its sample. At one of its ends the junction is not consistent with the germline gene, which may arise from a read error. The chain has TRBV19 and TRBJ1-2; the D is unclear. The length of the CDR3 is 8 residues. Per the germline V gene, CDR1 is LNHDA and CDR2 is SQIVND (reference sequence). The CDR3: CSPRGYTF. The DNA of the CDR3 is TGCTCCCCGCGGGGCTACACCTTC.

The V gene is TRBV28, the J gene TRBJ2-6, with D unclear. The length of the CDR3 is 15 residues. The V and J ends lost 6 bases and 4 bases respectively, with 13 bases between them. Looked up from germline, CDR1 is MDHEN and CDR2 is SYDVKM. CDR3: CASSSLKVGANVLTF. CDR3 nucleotide sequence: TGTGCCAGCAGCTCCCTCAAGGTCGGGGCCAACGTCCTGACTTTC.

The chain has TRBV4-2 and TRBJ2-3; 9 positions agree with TRBD2. CDR1 and CDR2 (germline): LGHNA, YNFKEQ. The junction had 8 bases not matched to a gene; V was cut back by 3 bases and J by 1 base. This CDR3 is built from 17 residues. The CDR3 sequence: CASSQGIAGVGTDTQYF. The CDR3 DNA reads as TGTGCCAGCAGCCAGGGTATAGCGGGAGTAGGCACAGATACGCAGTATTTT.

This chain links TRBV28 with TRBJ1-5, with 7 bases matching TRBD1. Germline V CDR1 and CDR2: MDHEN, SYDVKM. V gave up 7 bases and J gave up 6 bases; unmatched junction bases: 12. This CDR3 has 15 residues. The CDR3 protein is CASNSDRVLGQPQHF. CDR3 coding DNA: TGTGCCAGCAACTCCGACAGGGTATTGGGTCAGCCCCAGCATTTT.

The chain is built from TRBV6-2 or TRBV6-3 and TRBJ2-1; weak D call: TRBD1 (5 bases). The V end lost 0 bases, the J end lost 9 bases, and 12 bases lay between the germline ends. This CDR3 is built from 14 residues. Per germline, CDR1 MNHEY and CDR2 SVGEGT. CDR3 nucleotide sequence: TGTGCCAGCAGTTACTCACGAGGTAGGGGTGAGCAGTTCTTC. Its translation: CASSYSRGRGEQFF.

The chain couples TRBV3-1 (or the pseudogene TRBV3-2) to TRBJ1-2, with TRBD1 matching over 7 bases. Germline-derived CDR1 and CDR2 are LGHDT and YNNKEL (reference sequence). V was pared by 4 bases and J by 0 bases, with 5 bases of the junction left unmatched. The CDR3 runs to 15 residues. The CDR3 region is CASSPSDRTNYGYTF. DNA of the CDR3: TGTGCCAGCAGCCCCTCGGACAGGACTAACTATGGCTACACCTTC.

J is TRBJ1-3 and V is TRBV10-3, with D unclear. Germline V lookup: CDR1 ENHRY, CDR2 SYGVKD. Trimming removed 0 bases at V and 8 bases at J, with 8 bases between. The CDR3 has 13 amino acids. This chain's CDR3 is CAISESVGDTIYF. As DNA, the CDR3 is TGTGCCATCAGTGAGTCGGTAGGAGACACCATATATTTT.

The chain links TRBV12-5 to TRBJ2-1, with D possibly called TRBD1 or TRBD2 (5 bases each). The germline V and J ends were trimmed by 5 bases and 6 bases, with 32 bases remaining between them. CDR1 and CDR2 (germline): LGHNT, FRNRAP. CDR3 length equals 20 residues. CDR3 amino acids: CASGAGTPTRSHDYINEQFF. DNA of the CDR3: TGTGCTAGTGGTGCCGGGACCCCAACCCGCAGCCACGACTACATCAATGAGCAGTTCTTC.

This clone was counted once. V gene TRBV30 combines with J gene TRBJ2-3, with TRBD2 matching 8 bases. This CDR3 contains 12 residues. Germline lookup yields CDR1 GTSNPN and CDR2 SVGIG (reference sequence). Trimming took 3 bases from V and 6 from J; bases not matched to a gene: 2. This CDR3 is CAWSSGSDTQYF. The CDR3 DNA reads as TGTGCCTGGAGCAGCGGGAGTGATACGCAGTATTTT.

The chain carries TRBV6-2 or TRBV6-3 and TRBJ2-2, with unresolved D. CDR3 size: 15 residues. Germline V CDR1 and CDR2: MNHEY, SVGEGT. V lost 5 bases and J lost 0, with 10 bases in between. This CDR3 reads CASSPWAPNTGELFF. In DNA, the CDR3 is TGTGCCAGCAGTCCGTGGGCCCCGAACACCGGGGAGCTGTTTTTT.

The chain employs TRBV5-1 and TRBJ2-7, with TRBD1 matching 7 bases. The CDR3 consists of 15 residues. Germline trimming cut 0 bases from V and 8 bases from J; bases unmatched to any gene: 11. Looked up from germline, CDR1 is SGHRS and CDR2 is YFSETQ. This CDR3 reads CASSLAGNRGGKQYF. As DNA, the CDR3 is TGCGCCAGCAGCTTGGCCGGGAACAGGGGCGGTAAGCAGTACTTC.

As regards this clone: At one end, the junction sequence differs from germline, possibly due to a read error. The V and J genes are TRBV3-1 (or the pseudogene TRBV3-2) and TRBJ1-4; possibly TRBD1 for D (5 bases). The CDR3 runs to 14 residues. Per germline, CDR1 LGHDT and CDR2 YNNKEL (reference sequence). The CDR3 DNA reads as TGTGCCAGCACCCAACTGTCGGGGCGGGAAAAACTGTTTTTT. As protein: CASTQLSGREKLFF.

The chain has TRBV18 and TRBJ1-1, with D possibly TRBD1 on 6 matching bases. Trimming removed 1 base from V and 0 bases from J, with 12 bases in between. This CDR3 is built from 16 residues. Germline loops: CDR1 KGHSH, CDR2 LQKENI. The CDR3: CASSPLGTSMNTEAFF. The DNA of the CDR3 is TGTGCCAGCTCACCACTCGGGACAAGCATGAACACTGAAGCTTTCTTT.

This chain connects TRBV7-8 to TRBJ2-1; TRBD2 matches 8 bases. Germline V lookup: CDR1 SGHVS, CDR2 FQNEAQ. This CDR3 spans 15 amino acids. Unmatched junction bases numbered 7, after V lost 2 bases and J lost 7 bases. CDR3 in DNA: TGTGCCAGCAGCTTATCCGGGAGGGCTTCAAATGAGCAGTTCTTC. Protein sequence: CASSLSGRASNEQFF.

The V and J genes are TRBV7-9 and TRBJ2-1; 10 bases match TRBD1. There are 17 residues in the CDR3. V lost 5 bases to trimming and J lost 1 base; unmatched junction nucleotides: 8. Per germline, CDR1 SEHNR and CDR2 FQNEAQ (reference sequence). CDR3 DNA sequence: TGTGCCAGCAGCGCGACGACAGGGGGCCAGTCCTACAATGAGCAGTTCTTC. This translates into CASSATTGGQSYNEQFF.

This sequence joins TRBV27 and TRBJ2-7, with 9 bases identical to TRBD1. Germline CDR1 MNHEY, CDR2 SMNVEV (reference sequence). Losses at the gene ends were 10 bases for V and 7 bases for J; bases not matched to a gene: 20. The length of the CDR3 is 16 residues. CDR3 bases: TGTGCCACTGCTTCCACCGGGACAGGGATGGGACGTGAGCAGTACTTC. It specifies CATASTGTGMGREQYF.